The rows below give T cell receptor beta chains drawn from one sample of a study of cytomegalovirus exposure and HLA in healthy donors. The method was immunoSEQ multiplex PCR; TCRdb's version includes in-frame clones alone and lacks a portion of them. The sample contains about 160,000 clones, roughly 77% of which appear only once. The sample comprised PBMCs. These receptors originate from a human donor in good health. CDR3s include the opening cysteine and the closing phenylalanine or tryptophan. The D gene is left open where the match is weak. Clone size is not always given. Where it is, it says once, few, many or a class for expanded clones.

>TRBV7-9|17|TRBJ2-1|-|once
TGTGCCAGCAGCTCCTCCACCGGGGGTAAGCGGCAGTATGAGCAGTTCTTC
CASSSSTGGKRQYEQFF
>TRBV4-1|15|TRBJ2-5|-|-
TGCGCCAGCAGCCAAGAAGGGCACAGGGAAGAGACCCAGTACTTC
CASSQEGHREETQYF
>TRBV20-1|11|TRBJ2-1|TRBD2|-
TGCAGCCCAGCGGGGTACAATGAGCAGTTCTTC
CSPAGYNEQFF
>TRBV6-1|18|TRBJ1-1|TRBD1|-
TGTGCCAGCAGTGACCCAACCGACAGGGCGAAGGATAACACTGAAGCTTTCTTT
CASSDPTDRAKDNTEAFF
>TRBV15|16|TRBJ2-1|TRBD2|-
TGTGCCACCAGCAGATTAGCGGGAGAGGCCTACAATGAGCAGTTCTTC
CATSRLAGEAYNEQFF
>TRBV9|14|TRBJ1-1|-|-
TGTGCCAGCACCTCTTCCCCAGGGGACACTGAAGCTTTCTTT
CASTSSPGDTEAFF
>TRBV7-9|16|TRBJ1-2|-|-
TGTGCCAGCAGCGTAGTGGGGACACCGGGAATCTATGGCTACACCTTC
CASSVVGTPGIYGYTF
>TRBV12-5|12|TRBJ2-2|-|-
TGTGCTAGTGGTTGGCAGGCCGGGGAGCTGTTTTTT
CASGWQAGELFF
>TRBV6-5|13|TRBJ2-5|TRBD2|-
TGTGCCAGCAGAACTAGCGCGCAAGAGACCCAGTACTTC
CASRTSAQETQYF
>TRBV28|14|TRBJ1-5|TRBD1|-
TGTGCCAGCAGTGGCGGAAGGGGGCGTCAGCCCCAGCATTTT
CASSGGRGRQPQHF
>TRBV29-1|11|TRBJ1-3|-|-
TGCAGCGTTCTTTCTGTAAACACCATATATTTT
CSVLSVNTIYF
>TRBV4-1|16|TRBJ2-1|TRBD2|-
TGCGCCAGCAGCCAAGTAGCGGGGGGCCCCTACAATGAGCAGTTCTTC
CASSQVAGGPYNEQFF
>TRBV7-2|13|TRBJ1-1|-|few
TGTGCCAGCAGCCCACAGGGTGGCACTGAAGCTTTCTTT
CASSPQGGTEAFF
>TRBV25-1|13|TRBJ1-4|-|-
TGTGCCAGCAGTGAATTGGGGCGGGGAAAACTGTTTTTT
CASSELGRGKLFF
>TRBV2|14|TRBJ2-5|TRBD2|-
TGTGCCAGCAGTGATCTAGCGGGGAAGGAGACCCAGTACTTC
CASSDLAGKETQYF
>TRBV5-1|14|TRBJ2-7|TRBD1|-
TGCGCCAGCAACCCGGGACAGGGCTCCTACGAGCAGTACTTC
CASNPGQGSYEQYF
>TRBV5-1|14|TRBJ1-1|-|-
TGCGCCAGCAGCTTGGCAGGGATGAACACTGAAGCTTTCTTT
CASSLAGMNTEAFF
>TRBV4-1|15|TRBJ1-1|TRBD1|-
TGCGCCAGCAGCCAAGATGGGACAGTGAACACTGAAGCTTTCTTT
CASSQDGTVNTEAFF
>TRBV4-2|15|TRBJ1-2|-|-
TGTGCCAGCAGCCAAGACGGGAGTCCTAACTATGGCTACACCTTC
CASSQDGSPNYGYTF
>TRBV6-5|15|TRBJ2-2|TRBD1|once
TGTGCCAGCGAGACGGGACAGGGGATCGCCGGGGAGCTGTTTTTT
CASETGQGIAGELFF
>TRBV7-9|13|TRBJ1-1|TRBD1|few
TGTGCCAGCAGCCTTAGACAGGGGACTGAAGCTTTCTTT
CASSLRQGTEAFF
>TRBV27|12|TRBJ2-7|-|-
TGTGCCAGCAGGGACTCCCTTGGGGAGCAGTACTTC
CASRDSLGEQYF
>TRBV28|15|TRBJ2-7|-|-
TGTGCCAGCAGTTTAGAGGGGGACAACCCCTACGAGCAGTACTTC
CASSLEGDNPYEQYF
>TRBV2|14|TRBJ2-7|TRBD2|-
TGTGCCGGACATGGACTAGCGGTACCCTACGAGCAGTACTTC
CAGHGLAVPYEQYF
>TRBV10-1|13|TRBJ2-7|-|-
TGCGCCAGCAGTGAGGACTCTTCCTACGAGCAGTACTTC
CASSEDSSYEQYF
>TRBV5-6|13|TRBJ2-3|-|once
TGTGCCAGCAGCTTGGGGACACCAGATACGCAGTATTTT
CASSLGTPDTQYF
>TRBV19|13|TRBJ2-7|-|-
TGTGCCAGTGGGGAAACAGGCTCCTACGAGCAGTACTTC
CASGETGSYEQYF
>TRBV6-5|15|TRBJ2-1|-|-
TGTGCCAGCAGTTATTTCCCAGATCGGGTGAATGAGCAGTTCTTC
CASSYFPDRVNEQFF
>TRBV6-1|15|TRBJ1-2|-|-
TGTGCCAGCAGTCCCCGAGGGGGGGCACACTATGGCTACACCTTC
CASSPRGGAHYGYTF
>TRBV6-1|14|TRBJ2-7|-|few
TGTGCCAGCACCCCGACAGTTCTAGGGCTGGGGCAGTACTTC
CASTPTVLGLGQYF
>TRBV20-1|11|TRBJ2-3|-|-
TGCAGTCCCGGCAGCGGTAATACGCAGTATTTT
CSPGSGNTQYF
>TRBV7-7|13|TRBJ2-2|TRBD1|-
TGTGCCAGGAGGACAGGGAACACCGGGGAGCTGTTTTTT
CARRTGNTGELFF